This T cell receptor (beta chain) was identified during a study of OX40 agonist ivuxolimab in advanced cancers. Study-level background: A diagnosis of hepatocellular carcinoma, melanoma, renal cell or head and neck cancer was present in dose-escalation patients. Among those treated, three patients had partial responses, one with hepatocellular carcinoma and two with cutaneous melanoma.

V was pared by 2 bases and J by 0 bases, with 19 bases between. The CDR3 is 18 residues long. CDR1 is SGHRS, CDR2 YFSETQ, per germline. This clone was detected only once. TCRdb keeps only in-frame clones here, not all; method: immunoSEQ multiplex PCR. Of about 58,000 clones listed, 75% to 90% are singletons. The clonotype originates from an adult with an advanced solid tumor such as melanoma, head and neck, liver or kidney cancer. This chain connects TRBV5-1 to TRBJ2-3, with D perhaps TRBD2 (5 bases). This specimen consisted of CD4+ or CD8+ T cells sorted from blood, obtained in a trial of the OX40 agonist ivuxolimab. CDR3 sequence reads: CASSFGITGSPSTDTQYF. CDR3 DNA sequence: TGCGCCAGCAGCTTCGGGATTACGGGCAGCCCGAGCACAGATACGCAGTATTTT.